This T cell receptor (beta chain) was documented in a study of CD8+ T cells in alopecia areata. Treatment reported: oral pan-JAK inhibitor, 5-10 mg twice daily. This CDR3 is 11 amino acids long. The germline V gene has CDR1 SQVTM and CDR2 ANQGSEA. The ends were cut back, 2 bases at V and 10 bases at J, with 9 bases in the middle. Sequencing relied on a cDNA template that was reverse transcribed from extracted RNA. Generated by immunoSEQ multiplex PCR, the TCRdb table keeps only in-frame clones and is missing some. The sample consists of about 140,000 clones, 86% of them appearing once. Sequenced here: CD8+ T cells sorted from blood, sampled at week 4, from a patient treated with tofacitinib. The clonotype comes from a human donor with alopecia areata. V usage is TRBV29-1 and J usage is TRBJ2-1; D call uncertain. CDR3 loop: CSVEITTEQFF. In DNA form, the CDR3 reads TGCAGCGTTGAAATCACAACAGAGCAGTTCTTC.